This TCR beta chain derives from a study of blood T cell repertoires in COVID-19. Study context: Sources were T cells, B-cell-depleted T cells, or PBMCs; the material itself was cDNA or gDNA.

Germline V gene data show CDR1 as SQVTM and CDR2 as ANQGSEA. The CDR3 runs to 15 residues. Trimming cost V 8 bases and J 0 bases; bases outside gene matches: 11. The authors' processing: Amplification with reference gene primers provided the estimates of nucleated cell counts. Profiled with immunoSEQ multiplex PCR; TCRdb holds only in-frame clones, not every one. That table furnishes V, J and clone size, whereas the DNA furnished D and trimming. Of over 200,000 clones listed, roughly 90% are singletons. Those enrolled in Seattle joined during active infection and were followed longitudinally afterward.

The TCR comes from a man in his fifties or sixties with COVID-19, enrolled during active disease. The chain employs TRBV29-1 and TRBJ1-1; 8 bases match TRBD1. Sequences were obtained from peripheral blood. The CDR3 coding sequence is TGCAGCACGGACAGGGTGTTCCTCATGAACACTGAAGCTTTCTTT. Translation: CSTDRVFLMNTEAFF. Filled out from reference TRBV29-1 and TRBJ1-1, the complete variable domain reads SAVISQKPSRDICQRGTSLTIQCQVDSQVTMMFWYRQQPGQSLTLIATANQGSEATYESGFVIDKFPISRPNLTFSTLTVSNMSPEDSSIYLCSTDRVFLMNTEAFFGQGTRLTVV.